This note documents a single T cell receptor beta chain sequence. No antigen is known for it. The data derive from a study of T cell repertoires in cytomegalovirus infection. TCRdb passed the reads through MiXCR, listing each CDR3 protein once. This table has some 300,000 distinct CDR3 sequences, approximately 8.9% appearing once. Study results and caveats: HLA-C-restricted TCR beta clonotypes specific for CMV led the ex vivo response.

The clonotype originates from a human donor in good health (CMV status not recorded). Some clones in this sample may be carry-over from other donors' samples. Material: PBMCs.

The CDR3 DNA follows: TGCAGTGCTAGACATAGTTCGGAACATTTCTATGGCTACACCTTC. Amino acids: CSARHSSEHFYGYTF. The chain employs TRBV20-1 and TRBJ1-2; D gene uncertain. Trimming took off 2 bases at V and 4 bases at J, with 17 bases between the two ends. CDR3 length equals 15 residues. In germline, CDR1 is DFQATT, CDR2 SNEGSKA (reference sequence).